A single sample gave rise to the 29 T cell receptor beta chains below, sequenced in a study of shared clonotypes between healthy human individuals. Here immunoSEQ multiplex PCR was the method, and the copy in TCRdb shows in-frame clones only, minus some. The data hold about 2 million clones, with around 95% observed a single time. Sequencing was performed on naive CD4+ T cells sorted from blood. As to subset: CD45RA+ positively selected. All receptors derive from a man between 18 and 29 years old in good health.

This CDR3 reads CSVDPGQGRYNEQFF. The CDR3 DNA reads TGCAGCGTTGACCCCGGCCAGGGTCGCTACAATGAGCAGTTCTTC. The chain joins TRBV29-1 to TRBJ2-1, with a weak D call TRBD1 (5 bases). V dropped 3 bases and J dropped 3 bases, with 15 bases sitting between them. The CDR3 sequence is 15 residues long. Per the germline V gene, CDR1 is SQVTM and CDR2 is ANQGSEA.

Concerning this clone itself: This CDR3 is also generated by other DNA sequences in the sample. The rearrangement uses TRBV18 and TRBJ2-1; D is unresolved. V was shortened by 0 bases and J by 3 bases, with 6 bases between the two germline ends. CDR3 length: 14 amino acids. Germline V gene data show CDR1 as KGHSH and CDR2 as LQKENI. This chain's CDR3 is CASSPPPDYNEQFF. The CDR3 DNA reads TGTGCCAGCTCACCACCGCCAGACTACAATGAGCAGTTCTTC. Full variable domain (remainder filled in from reference TRBV18 and TRBJ2-1): NAGVMQNPRHLVRRRGQEARLRCSPMKGHSHVYWYRQLPEEGLKFMVYLQKENIIDESGMPKERFSAEFPKEGPSILRIQQVVRGDSAAYFCASSPPPDYNEQFFGPGTRLTVL.

V usage is TRBV5-4 and J usage is TRBJ1-1; 11 nucleotides line up with TRBD1. Germline V gene data show CDR1 as SGHNT and CDR2 as YYREEE (reference sequence). The CDR3 sequence is 16 residues long. V gave up 2 bases and J gave up 1 base; unmatched junction bases: 4. For the CDR3, the DNA is TGTGCCAGCAGCTTCAGGACAGGGGGCTGGAACACTGAAGCTTTCTTT. Encoded protein: CASSFRTGGWNTEAFF.

The chain recombines TRBV5-6 with TRBJ2-7; 10 positions match TRBD2. Germline assignment: CDR1 SGHDT and CDR2 YYEEEE. The CDR3 extends over 15 amino acids. The ends lost 4 bases at V and 2 bases at J; junction bases unmatched: 6. The CDR3 nucleotides are TGTGCCAGCAGCGGTGAGGGACTAGCGCCCTACGAGCAGTACTTC. It codes for CASSGEGLAPYEQYF.

This clone was detected once. The chain links TRBV2 to TRBJ2-5; TRBD2 matches 12 bases. Germline CDR1 is SNHLY and CDR2 is FYNNEI. V lost 8 bases and J lost 2; bases outside the gene matches: 6. This CDR3 contains 15 residues. For the CDR3, the DNA is TGTGCCAGCGTTGGGACTAGCGGGCGTCAAGAGACCCAGTACTTC. As protein: CASVGTSGRQETQYF.

The gene calls are TRBV28 and TRBJ1-6; D is unclear. This CDR3 spans 16 amino acids. Between the trimmed V and J ends, which lost 6 bases and 0 bases, there was a span of 12 bases. Germline V lookup: CDR1 MDHEN, CDR2 SYDVKM. The CDR3 nucleotides are TGTGCCAGCAGAATCTCCCCCAGCTCCTATAATTCACCCCTCCACTTT. Translated: CASRISPSSYNSPLHF. Based on the CDR3 plus reference TRBV28 and TRBJ1-6, the full variable domain is DVKVTQSSRYLVKRTGEKVFLECVQDMDHENMFWYRQDPGLGLRLIYFSYDVKMKEKGDIPEGYSVSREKKERFSLILESASTNQTSMYLCASRISPSSYNSPLHFGNGTRLTVT.

Written as DNA, the CDR3 is TGCGCCAGCATGGGGACAGGGACCTACGAGCAGTACTTC. It codes for CASMGTGTYEQYF. The chain has TRBV4-1 and TRBJ2-7, with 9 bases fitting TRBD1. V was pared by 7 bases and J by 2 bases, with 3 bases of the junction left unmatched. CDR1 and CDR2 from the germline V gene are MGHRA and YSYEKL. The CDR3 loop spans 13 amino acids.

V gene TRBV9 combines with J gene TRBJ1-1; 7 nucleotides agree with TRBD1. The V gene end was trimmed by 4 bases and the J gene end by 1 base; junction bases not matched to a gene: 7. In germline, CDR1 is SGDLS, CDR2 YYNGEE. The CDR3 has 15 amino acids. The CDR3 protein is CASSPGTARNTEAFF. The CDR3 bases are TGTGCCAGCAGCCCCGGGACAGCCAGGAACACTGAAGCTTTCTTT. Drawing the rest from reference TRBV9 and TRBJ1-1, the complete variable domain is DSGVTQTPKHLITATGQRVTLRCSPRSGDLSVYWYQQSLDQGLQFLIQYYNGEERAKGNILERFSAQQFPDLHSELNLSSLELGDSALYFCASSPGTARNTEAFFGQGTRLTVV.

V usage is TRBV12-2 and J usage is TRBJ2-1. TRBV12-2 is given as a pseudogene. The CDR3 contains 18 residues. The CDR3 protein is CASRLEVPGISTYNEQFF. CDR3 bases: TGTGCAAGTCGCTTAGAGGTCCCTGGGATATCCACCTACAATGAGCAGTTCTTC.

This clone was recorded once. The same CDR3 is also encoded by other DNA sequences in this sample. The chain links TRBV11-2 to TRBJ2-7; D is perhaps TRBD1 (6 bases). CDR1 and CDR2 (germline): SGHAT, FQNNGV. Deletions cut 3 bases from V and 2 bases from J, with 11 bases between. This CDR3 is 14 amino acids long. Written as DNA, the CDR3 is TGTGCCAGCAGCTTGAACAGGGTTGCCTACGAGCAGTACTTC. Translating gives CASSLNRVAYEQYF. Full variable domain (remainder filled in from reference TRBV11-2 and TRBJ2-7): EAGVAQSPRYKIIEKRQSVAFWCNPISGHATLYWYQQILGQGPKLLIQFQNNGVVDDSQLPKDRFSAERLKGVDSTLKIQPAKLEDSAVYLCASSLNRVAYEQYFGPGTRLTVT.

The chain links TRBV5-1 to TRBJ1-6; 12 nucleotides align to TRBD1. CDR1 SGHRS and CDR2 YFSETQ come from the germline V gene. This CDR3 is built from 16 residues. V shed 3 bases and J 6 bases; nucleotides not matched to a gene: 4. The DNA of the CDR3 is TGCGCCAGCAGCTCGGGACAGGGGGCTCGTAATTCACCCCTCCACTTT. Translating gives CASSSGQGARNSPLHF. Filled out from reference TRBV5-1 and TRBJ1-6, the complete variable domain reads KAGVTQTPRYLIKTRGQQVTLSCSPISGHRSVSWYQQTPGQGLQFLFEYFSETQRNKGNFPGRFSGRQFSNSRSEMNVSTLELGDSALYLCASSSGQGARNSPLHFGNGTRLTVT.

As concerns this clone: Other DNA sequences of this sample code for an identical CDR3. V is TRBV7-9 and J is TRBJ1-5; D remains unclear. V was trimmed by 5 bases and J by 2 bases, leaving 7 bases between them. The CDR3 spans 13 residues. Germline CDR1 reads SEHNR; CDR2 reads FQNEAQ (reference sequence). CDR3 sequence reads: CASSRDGNQPQHF. CDR3 sequence (DNA): TGTGCCAGCAGCCGAGATGGCAATCAGCCCCAGCATTTT.

This clone has a single count. The chain couples TRBV12-5 to TRBJ2-2; 14 bases align to TRBD2. Germline assignment: CDR1 LGHNT and CDR2 FRNRAP. This CDR3 contains 16 residues. The junction had 5 bases not matched to a gene; V was cut back by 5 bases and J by 6 bases. The CDR3 spells CASGLTTSGRAGELFF. CDR3 nucleotide sequence: TGTGCTAGTGGTCTGACGACTAGCGGGAGGGCCGGGGAGCTGTTTTTT. Variable domain in full (rest from reference TRBV12-5 and TRBJ2-2): DARVTQTPRHKVTEMGQEVTMRCQPILGHNTVFWYRQTMMQGLELLAYFRNRAPLDDSGMPKDRFSAEMPDATLATLKIQPSEPRDSAVYFCASGLTTSGRAGELFFGEGSRLTVL.

As for this clone: This sample includes further DNA sequences coding for the same CDR3. The chain links TRBV28 to TRBJ1-2; 7 nucleotides match TRBD1. V was clipped by 4 bases and J by 4 bases; unmatched bases: 3. The germline gives CDR1 MDHEN, CDR2 SYDVKM. The CDR3 has 13 residues. For the CDR3, the DNA is TGTGCCAGCAGTTCGGGACAGTCCTATGGCTACACCTTC. This sequence encodes CASSSGQSYGYTF.

The chain uses TRBV10-3 and TRBJ1-6; TRBD1 aligns across 7 bases. CDR1 and CDR2 from the germline V gene are ENHRY and SYGVKD. The ends lost 1 base at V and 6 bases at J; junction bases unmatched: 9. The CDR3 sequence is 17 residues long. Here the CDR3 DNA reads TGTGCCATCAGTGAGTTACCAGGGGGGCATGGTAATTCACCCCTCCACTTT. Translating it yields CAISELPGGHGNSPLHF.

This sequence joins TRBV7-2 and TRBJ2-5; possible D gene TRBD2, 6 bases. The CDR3 loop spans 15 amino acids. Trimming took 0 bases from V and 5 from J, leaving 13 bases between them. Looked up from germline, CDR1 is SGHTA and CDR2 is FQGNSA. Here the CDR3 DNA reads TGTGCCAGCAGCTTAGCGCTGCCAGGGAGGGAGACCCAGTACTTC. Translated: CASSLALPGRETQYF.

The chain is built from TRBV30 and TRBJ1-5; 9 bases map to TRBD1. Germline CDR1 reads GTSNPN; CDR2 reads SVGIG (reference sequence). With V trimmed by 1 base and J by 7 bases, 8 bases remained unmatched. CDR3 size: 15 residues. CDR3 region: CAWSADRGSGQPQHF. CDR3 nucleotides: TGTGCCTGGAGTGCCGACAGGGGGTCAGGACAGCCCCAGCATTTT. The entire variable domain, with the rest obtained from reference TRBV30 and TRBJ1-5, is as follows: SQTIHQWPATLVQPVGSPLSLECTVEGTSNPNLYWYRQAAGRGLQLLFYSVGIGQISSEVPQNLSASRPQDRQFILSSKKLLLSDSGFYLCAWSADRGSGQPQHFGDGTRLSIL.

In nucleotides, the CDR3 is TGTGCCAGCAGCAAAGGCGAGACCGAGAGCTCCTACGAGCAGTACTTC. Protein product: CASSKGETESSYEQYF. The chain employs TRBV21-1 and TRBJ2-7. TRBV21-1 is noted as a pseudogene. The CDR3 has 16 residues.

The chain employs TRBV19 and TRBJ2-3, with 11 bases lining up with TRBD2. The CDR3 spans 14 residues. With V trimmed by 6 bases and J by 6 bases, 5 bases remained unmatched. Germline V lookup: CDR1 LNHDA, CDR2 SQIVND (reference sequence). CDR3 DNA sequence: TGTGCCAGTAGGCTAGCGGGAGGAGGGGATACGCAGTATTTT. It codes for CASRLAGGGDTQYF.

The J gene is TRBJ2-7, the V gene TRBV27; possibly TRBD1 for D (7 bases). Germline V gene sequence: CDR1 MNHEY, CDR2 SMNVEV (reference sequence). There are 16 residues in the CDR3. V gave up 9 bases and J gave up 3 bases, with 24 bases separating them. DNA of the CDR3: TGTGCCAGTCGCGGGACAGCTCTCTCCAATTACTACGAGCAGTACTTC. Translating it yields CASRGTALSNYYEQYF.

About this clone itself: At one end, the junction sequence differs from germline, possibly due to a read error. CDR3 loop: CASSQDRGTPFF. As DNA, the CDR3 is TGCGCCAGCAGCCAAGACAGGGGTACGCCTTTCTTC. V usage is TRBV4-3 and J usage is TRBJ1-2; possibly TRBD1 for D (6 bases). Per the germline V gene, CDR1 is LGHNA and CDR2 is YSLEER. CDR3 length: 12 amino acids.

This clone appeared a single time. This CDR3 is CASRQGFLNNSPLHF. For the CDR3, the DNA is TGTGCCAGCAGACAGGGATTCTTAAATAATTCACCCCTCCACTTT. J is TRBJ1-6 and V is TRBV5-8, with D possibly being TRBD1 (6 bases). The germline gives CDR1 SGHTS, CDR2 YDEGEE. The CDR3 totals 15 residues. Trimming cost V 5 bases and J 5 bases, with 14 bases left between them.

The rearrangement links TRBV5-1 to TRBJ2-3, with a possible D match to TRBD2 (5 bases). There are 12 residues in the CDR3. Germline V gene data show CDR1 as SGHRS and CDR2 as YFSETQ. Deletions cut 5 bases from V and 8 bases from J, with 12 bases between. The CDR3 loop is CASSSPAGTQYF. The CDR3 bases are TGCGCCAGCAGTTCACCCGCGGGTACGCAGTATTTT.

The chain is built from TRBV28 and TRBJ1-5; D is uncertain. Germline CDR1 and CDR2: MDHEN and SYDVKM. The V end lost 3 bases, the J end lost 6 bases, and 9 bases lay between the germline ends. This CDR3 spans 13 amino acids. The CDR3 region is CASSFGGFQPQHF. The CDR3 DNA reads TGTGCCAGCAGTTTTGGAGGGTTTCAGCCCCAGCATTTT.

The V gene is TRBV9, the J gene TRBJ2-1; D unresolved. From germline, CDR1 is SGDLS and CDR2 YYNGEE. The CDR3 is 15 amino acids. V was pared by 0 bases and J by 3 bases, with 10 bases between. CDR3 amino acids: CASSVAADVYNEQFF. The CDR3 DNA follows: TGTGCCAGCAGCGTAGCGGCAGATGTCTACAATGAGCAGTTCTTC. Full variable domain (remainder filled in from reference TRBV9 and TRBJ2-1): DSGVTQTPKHLITATGQRVTLRCSPRSGDLSVYWYQQSLDQGLQFLIQYYNGEERAKGNILERFSAQQFPDLHSELNLSSLELGDSALYFCASSVAADVYNEQFFGPGTRLTVL.

The DNA for the CDR3 is TGTGCCAGCAGGGGCGGCGGCACAACAGCTAATGAAAAACTGTTTTTT. Its translation: CASRGGGTTANEKLFF. V gene TRBV7-9 combines with J gene TRBJ1-4; no clear D. From germline, CDR1 is SEHNR and CDR2 FQNEAQ (reference sequence). This CDR3 contains 16 residues. Trimming stripped 6 bases from V and 3 bases from J, with 17 bases between.

This chain uses TRBV7-2 with TRBJ2-7; 7 bases are a match to TRBD2. The CDR3 is 15 amino acids. In germline, CDR1 is SGHTA, CDR2 FQGNSA. Trimming removed 3 bases from V and 1 base from J; junction bases left unmatched: 6. The CDR3 sequence: CASSFRGEGSYEQYF. The DNA for the CDR3 is TGTGCCAGCAGCTTCCGGGGGGAGGGGTCCTACGAGCAGTACTTC.

The gene calls are TRBV5-4 and TRBJ1-1; the D is unclear. Germline V gives CDR1 SGHNT, CDR2 YYREEE (reference sequence). The V end lost 0 bases, the J end lost 1 base, and 7 bases lay between the germline ends. The CDR3 runs 14 residues. The CDR3 coding sequence is TGTGCCAGCAGCTTGGTAGGGCAGAACACTGAAGCTTTCTTT. Its translation is CASSLVGQNTEAFF. The variable domain in full, with the rest retrieved from reference TRBV5-4 and TRBJ1-1, is ETGVTQSPTHLIKTRGQQVTLRCSSQSGHNTVSWYQQALGQGPQFIFQYYREEENGRGNFPPRFSGLQFPNYSSELNVNALELDDSALYLCASSLVGQNTEAFFGQGTRLTVV.

As for this clone: Within the sample, other DNA sequences also encode this same CDR3. The gene calls are TRBV2 and TRBJ1-1, with D perhaps TRBD1 (5 bases). The germline V and J ends were trimmed by 1 base and 1 base, with 7 bases remaining between them. Germline CDR1 SNHLY, CDR2 FYNNEI. This CDR3 comprises 14 residues. Written as DNA, the CDR3 is TGTGCCAGCAGTGAAGGGAGGGGGAACACTGAAGCTTTCTTT. Translated, it gives CASSEGRGNTEAFF.